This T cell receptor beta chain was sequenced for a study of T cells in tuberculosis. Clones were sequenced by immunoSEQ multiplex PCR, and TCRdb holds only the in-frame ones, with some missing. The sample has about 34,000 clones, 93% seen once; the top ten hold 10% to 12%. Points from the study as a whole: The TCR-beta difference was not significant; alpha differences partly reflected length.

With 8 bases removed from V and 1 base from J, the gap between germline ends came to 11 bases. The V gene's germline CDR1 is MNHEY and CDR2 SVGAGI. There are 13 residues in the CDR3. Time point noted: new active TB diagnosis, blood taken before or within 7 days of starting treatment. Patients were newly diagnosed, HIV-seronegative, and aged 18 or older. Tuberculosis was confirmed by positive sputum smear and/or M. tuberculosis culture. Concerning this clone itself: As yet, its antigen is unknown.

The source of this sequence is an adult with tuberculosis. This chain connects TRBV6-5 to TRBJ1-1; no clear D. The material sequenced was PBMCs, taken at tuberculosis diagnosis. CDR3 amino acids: CASQTPGNTEAFF. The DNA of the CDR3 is TGTGCCAGCCAGACCCCGGGGAACACTGAAGCTTTCTTT.